The 25 T cell receptor beta chains listed next were all sequenced from one sample in a study of T cell clonality in common variable immunodeficiency. The method was immunoSEQ multiplex PCR; TCRdb's version includes in-frame clones alone and lacks a portion of them. The sample presents roughly 50,000 clones, none singletons. The sample consisted of peripheral blood mononuclear cells. The receptors were sampled from a person aged 18 to 70 in good health.

This clone was counted many times. The read stops 3 residues short of the end of the CDR3; the missing end is completed from the germline J gene. V usage is TRBV5-4 and J usage is TRBJ1-2; 8 nucleotides align to TRBD1. Germline CDR1 is SGHNT and CDR2 is YYREEE (reference sequence). The CDR3 spans 14 residues. The sequenced CDR3 bases are TGTGCCAGCAGCTCGACAGGGGCTAGAGGCGGC. Amino acid sequence: CASSSTGARGG. The CDR3, in full, reads CASSSTGARGGYTF.

In this sample, this clone turned up many times. The read stops 3 residues short of the end of the CDR3; the missing end is completed from the germline J gene. The chain recombines TRBV18 with TRBJ1-1; TRBD1 agrees at 10 bases. The CDR3 is 15 amino acids. The trim removed 3 bases at V and 3 bases at J, leaving 4 bases unmatched. CDR1 is KGHSH and CDR2 is LQKENI in the germline V gene. This CDR3 reads CASSPVGTGDTEAFF. Partial CDR3 DNA: TGTGCCAGCTCACCGGTTGGGACAGGGGACACTGAA.

This clone was seen repeatedly, ten times or more. The read stops 3 residues short of the end of the CDR3; the missing end is completed from the germline J gene. The chain has TRBV5-1 and TRBJ1-3; weak D call: TRBD1 (6 bases). The CDR3 has 13 amino acids. Deletions cut 4 bases from V and 7 bases from J, with 12 bases between. CDR1 and CDR2 (germline): SGHRS, YFSETQ. CDR3 sequence reads: CASSPGQSNTIYF. The CDR3 DNA, read in part, is TGCGCCAGCAGCCCAGGACAGAGTAACACC.

This clone was picked up many times. The read is 3 residues too short to cover the CDR3 end, so that end is filled in from the germline J gene. V usage is TRBV19 and J usage is TRBJ2-2, with D possibly being TRBD1 (6 bases). V lost 10 bases to trimming and J lost 5 bases, with 23 bases between them. The V gene's germline CDR1 is LNHDA and CDR2 SQIVND (reference sequence). The CDR3 is made up of 16 amino acids. CDR3 DNA, as far as it was read: TGTGCCACTGGGGACACGCCCCAGGCATGGACCGGGGAG. Protein product: CATGDTPQAWTGE. The whole CDR3 sequence reads CATGDTPQAWTGELFF.

This clone appeared many times. The read ends 3 residues shy of where the CDR3 ends; the end is completed using the germline J gene. The V call is TRBV5-4, the J call TRBJ2-7, with a possible D match to TRBD2 (6 bases). The V end was cut by 4 bases, the J end by 0 bases, with 14 bases between. The germline V gene has CDR1 SGHNT and CDR2 YYREEE (reference sequence). The CDR3 covers 15 residues. The DNA read from the CDR3 is TGTGCCAGCAGCGAGGCCCGGGGGTTCTCCTACGAG. It encodes CASSEARGFSYE. The complete CDR3 protein is CASSEARGFSYEQYF.

This clone was observed at least ten times. An end of the junction differs from the germline gene, which may be a read error. The observed sequence ends 3 residues before the CDR3 terminus, with the missing tail filled in from the germline J gene. This sample includes further DNA sequences coding for the same CDR3. This chain connects TRBV30 to TRBJ1-3; 7 positions agree with TRBD1. Germline-derived CDR1 and CDR2 are GTSNPN and SVGIG (reference sequence). This CDR3 is 15 amino acids long. CDR3 DNA, as far as it was read: TGTGCCTGGAGTCCCAGGGGGGTGGCTGGAAACACG. The encoded protein is CAWSPRGVAGNT. In full, the CDR3 is CAWSPRGVAGNTIYF.

This clone was counted many times. The read ends 3 residues shy of where the CDR3 ends; the end is completed using the germline J gene. The rearrangement joins TRBV2 to TRBJ1-3; 11 nucleotides match TRBD1. The CDR3 contains 16 residues. Trimming cost V 6 bases and J 1 base; bases outside gene matches: 5. Germline lookup yields CDR1 SNHLY and CDR2 FYNNEI. CDR3 loop: CASSRTGGESGNTIYF. The CDR3 DNA, read in part, is TGTGCCAGCAGCCGGACAGGGGGCGAATCTGGAAACACC.

Many counts were recorded for this clone. The read ends 3 residues shy of where the CDR3 ends; the end is completed using the germline J gene. This chain joins TRBV30 and TRBJ1-1; D is perhaps TRBD1 (6 bases). V dropped 3 bases and J dropped 2 bases, with 10 bases sitting between them. Germline loops: CDR1 GTSNPN, CDR2 SVGIG (reference sequence). The CDR3 runs to 13 residues. CDR3: CAWRQGGNTEAFF. The DNA read from the CDR3 is TGTGCCTGGAGACAGGGAGGTAACACTGAA.

This clone occurred many times. With the read ending 3 residues before the CDR3 end, the germline J gene is used to fill in that end. The V call is TRBV5-1, the J call TRBJ1-6; 7 nucleotides align to TRBD1. J lost 10 bases, V lost 0 bases, and 4 bases had no gene match. Germline CDR1 is SGHRS and CDR2 is YFSETQ. The CDR3 covers 14 residues. The CDR3 region is CASSLEAGGSPLHF. Partial CDR3 DNA: TGCGCCAGCAGCTTGGAGGCAGGGGGATCACCC.

Only a few counts were recorded for this clone. With the read ending 3 residues before the CDR3 end, the germline J gene is used to fill in that end. The chain has TRBV5-1 and TRBJ2-1; 8 bases align to TRBD2. Germline V gene sequence: CDR1 SGHRS, CDR2 YFSETQ. With V trimmed by 0 bases and J by 9 bases, 8 bases remained unmatched. This CDR3 is built from 15 residues. Here the CDR3 reads CASSLEAGGGFEQFF. The sequenced CDR3 bases are TGCGCCAGCAGCTTGGAGGCGGGAGGAGGGTTTGAG.

This clone was recorded many times. The CDR3 goes on 3 residues after the read ends, and that part is filled in from the germline J gene. The genes are TRBV5-1 and TRBJ1-1, with a tentative D call TRBD1 (5 bases). The germline CDR1 and CDR2 sequences are SGHRS and YFSETQ. Trimming left V 4 bases short and J 0 bases short, with 10 bases between. CDR3 length equals 14 residues. The CDR3 is CASSPGGLNTEAFF. The DNA read from the CDR3 is TGCGCCAGCAGCCCCGGGGGATTGAACACTGAA.

This clone was counted ten times or more. Sequencing ends 3 residues short of the CDR3 end; the germline J gene provides the rest. The chain joins TRBV4-2 to TRBJ2-1; D not resolved. The germline CDR1 and CDR2 sequences are LGHNA and YNFKEQ. The CDR3 runs 13 residues. With 1 base removed from V and 9 bases from J, the gap between germline ends came to 10 bases. Incomplete CDR3 DNA: TGTGCCAGCAGCCAAGGATCCTTAGTTGAG. Translated: CASSQGSLVE. The whole CDR3 sequence reads CASSQGSLVEQFF.

This clone was detected many times. The sequenced fragment ends 3 residues before the CDR3 boundary, so the rest is inferred from the germline J gene. J is TRBJ1-1 and V is TRBV6-1, with D perhaps matching TRBD1 (5 bases). The V end lost 0 bases, the J end lost 6 bases, and 14 bases lay between the germline ends. The CDR3 runs 15 residues. Germline V gene sequence: CDR1 MNHNS, CDR2 SASEGT. The DNA read from the CDR3 is TGTGCCAGCAGTGAAGCTCCAGGGAGTGGAGCTGAA. It is translated as CASSEAPGSGAE. The whole CDR3 is CASSEAPGSGAEAFF.

This clone showed up many times. The CDR3 end is not reached by the read, which stops 3 residues before it; the germline J gene fills it in. The rearrangement links TRBV2 to TRBJ1-1; the D is unclear. Looked up from germline, CDR1 is SNHLY and CDR2 is FYNNEI. This CDR3 has 11 amino acids. V was shortened by 7 bases and J by 7 bases, with 10 bases between the two germline ends. The CDR3 protein is CASKDYSEAFF. CDR3 DNA (partial): TGTGCCAGCAAGGACTACAGTGAA. The full variable domain, with the rest looked up from reference TRBV2 and TRBJ1-1, is EPEVTQTPSHQVTQMGQEVILRCVPISNHLYFYWYRQILGQKVEFLVSFYNNEISEKSEIFDDQFSVERPDGSNFTLKIRSTKLEDSAMYFCASKDYSEAFFGQGTRLTVV.

This clone has a count of ten or more. The DNA ends 3 residues before the CDR3 does, and the rest of the CDR3 is filled in from the germline J gene. The gene calls are TRBV12-5 and TRBJ2-7; 12 nucleotides align to TRBD2. J gave up 3 bases and V 5 bases, and 2 bases lay outside the gene matches. The CDR3 runs 14 residues. Germline V gene data show CDR1 as LGHNT and CDR2 as FRNRAP. CDR3 in amino acids: CASGLAGGLYEQYF. CDR3 DNA (partial): TGTGCTAGTGGTCTAGCGGGAGGGCTCTACGAG.

In this sample, this clone turned up many times. Read coverage stops 3 residues before the CDR3 terminus; the germline J gene supplies the remainder. The V gene is TRBV20-1, the J gene TRBJ2-1, with D tentatively TRBD1 (5 bases). The germline V and J ends were trimmed by 1 base and 8 bases, with 15 bases remaining between them. Germline CDR1 reads DFQATT; CDR2 reads SNEGSKA (reference sequence). This CDR3 is built from 14 residues. The DNA read from the CDR3 is TGCAGTGCTAGAGTTGGGGCAGGGTCCGATGAG. Protein product: CSARVGAGSDE. The complete CDR3 reads CSARVGAGSDEQFF.

This clone appeared many times. The DNA ends 3 residues before the CDR3 does, and the rest of the CDR3 is filled in from the germline J gene. This rearrangement joins TRBV12-3 or TRBV12-4 to TRBJ2-3; the match to TRBD2 covers 11 bases. The CDR3 contains 15 residues. After removal of 3 bases from V and 6 bases from J, the junction contained 5 bases not matched to a gene. The CDR3 DNA, read in part, is TGTGCCAGCAGTTTTGGGACTAGCGGCGGGGATACG. Translation gives CASSFGTSGGDT. The entire CDR3 is CASSFGTSGGDTQYF.

This clone was detected ten times or more. The CDR3 end lies 3 residues beyond the end of the read and is filled in from the germline J gene. This sequence joins TRBV18 and TRBJ2-2, with TRBD2 as a possible D gene (6 bases). CDR3 size: 15 residues. From germline, CDR1 is KGHSH and CDR2 LQKENI. Trimming shortened V by 6 bases and J by 4 bases, and 15 bases separated the two germline ends. The CDR3 is CASSQPGGVTGELFF. CDR3 DNA (partial): TGTGCCAGCTCCCAGCCCGGGGGAGTCACCGGGGAG.

This clone has a count of ten or more. The CDR3 end lies 3 residues beyond the end of the read and is filled in from the germline J gene. The J gene is TRBJ2-7, the V gene TRBV20-1; possibly TRBD1 for D (5 bases). Deletions cut 2 bases from V and 3 bases from J, with 14 bases between. The CDR3 covers 14 residues. In germline, CDR1 is DFQATT, CDR2 SNEGSKA (reference sequence). The CDR3 DNA, read in part, is TGCAGTGCTAGAAAACCAGGGCAAATCTACGAG. Protein sequence: CSARKPGQIYE. The entire CDR3 reads CSARKPGQIYEQYF.

This clone was recorded at least ten times. With the read ending 3 residues before the CDR3 end, the germline J gene is used to fill in that end. The V gene is TRBV13, the J gene TRBJ2-3; 9 bases agree with TRBD2. V gave up 5 bases and J gave up 1 base; unmatched junction bases: 4. Germline V gene data show CDR1 as PRHDT and CDR2 as FYEKMQ (reference sequence). The CDR3 is made up of 15 amino acids. CDR3 in amino acids: CASSTRTSGTDTQYF. The sequenced CDR3 bases are TGTGCCAGCAGCACTCGGACTAGCGGCACAGATACG.

This clone was seen many times. Read sequence stops 3 residues before the CDR3 end, and the germline J gene provides the missing end. V is TRBV11-2 and J is TRBJ2-1; D not resolved. Trimming removed 5 bases from V and 0 bases from J, with 11 bases in between. CDR3 length equals 15 residues. Per the germline V gene, CDR1 is SGHAT and CDR2 is FQNNGV. CDR3 DNA, as far as it was read: TGTGCCAGCAGCACCCGACTCAGCTCCTACAATGAG. It encodes CASSTRLSSYNE. The whole CDR3 reads CASSTRLSSYNEQFF.

This clone came up many times. CDR3 sequence reads: CATLAGGADTQYF. The DNA read from the CDR3 is TGTGCCACCTTAGCAGGGGGCGCAGATACG. This sequence joins TRBV7-2 and TRBJ2-3; TRBD1 matches 8 bases. The CDR3 end is not reached by the read, which stops 3 residues before it; the germline J gene fills it in. This CDR3 has 13 amino acids. Germline V gene lookup returns CDR1 SGHTA and CDR2 FQGNSA. V was pared by 10 bases and J by 4 bases, with 7 bases of the junction left unmatched.

Ten or more counts support this clone. The CDR3 end falls 3 residues outside the read, so it is completed with the germline J gene. The chain links TRBV20-1 to TRBJ2-5, with TRBD2 matching over 11 bases. The CDR3 covers 14 residues. In germline, CDR1 is DFQATT, CDR2 SNEGSKA (reference sequence). With 3 bases clipped from V and 1 base from J, the junction kept 1 base outside the gene matches. CDR3 sequence reads: CSARTSGVQETQYF. Incomplete CDR3 DNA: TGCAGTGCTAGGACTAGCGGGGTCCAAGAGACC.

This clone was seen a handful of times. The read stops 3 residues short of the end of the CDR3; the missing end is completed from the germline J gene. The gene calls are TRBV30 and TRBJ1-2; 11 bases match TRBD1. Germline loops: CDR1 GTSNPN, CDR2 SVGIG (reference sequence). CDR3 length equals 12 residues. CDR3 residues: CAWGTGGYDYTF. The covered CDR3 bases are TGTGCCTGGGGGACAGGGGGATACGAC.

This clone was seen more than once but under ten times. The CDR3 extends 3 residues past the end of the read, so its final part is completed from the germline J gene. V and J are TRBV5-5 and TRBJ2-3; D call uncertain. The V gene's germline CDR1 is SGHKS and CDR2 YYEKEE (reference sequence). The CDR3 is 14 amino acids. The covered CDR3 bases are TGTGCCAGCAACTTAGACACGGTCCAAGAGACG. It yields the protein CASNLDTVQET. The full CDR3 protein reads CASNLDTVQETQYF.